This TCR beta chain derives from a study of blood T cell repertoires in COVID-19 (TCRdb year 2020). Regarding the research as a whole: Samples covering the acute and convalescent phases of COVID-19 were provided by collaborators in the United States, Italy and Spain. The prospective study material was composed of cDNA or gDNA derived from T cells, B-cell-depleted T cells, or PBMCs. The samples were drawn from two sources: the first 160 participants of the ongoing ImmuneRACE study, and 1,254 subjects contributed by 6 global collaborators. The dataset comprised deeply sampled blood TCRbeta repertoires from subjects exposed to, actively infected with, or recovered from COVID-19. The repertoires were released in a freely available public database meant as a resource for research on the immune response to SARS-CoV-2. Sample metadata almost always included a de-identified subject ID, COVID-19 status, age in years and sex. HLA class I and class II types, where available, came from metadata supplied by the sample provider rather than from assay-based typing.

The immunoSEQ Assay, a bias-controlled multiplex PCR, was used to amplify TCRbeta CDR3 regions from genomic DNA. Turning to the authors' computational methods: The number of nucleated cells in each sample was estimated from the amplification of reference gene primers within the assay. To quantify the absolute abundance of each unique TCRbeta CDR3 rearrangement, sequence reads were collapsed and filtered. Productive Simpson clonality was computed per sample as the square root of Simpson's diversity index over productive rearrangements. TCRdb mirrors the immuneACCESS table, restricted to in-frame sequences. Some clones are absent from its copies; in checked studies, under half trace to an unresolved V gene, and the reason for the others is unknown. V and J calls and clone size are copied from that table; D and trimming were computed from the DNA. Here the sample has under 200,000 clones; roughly 90% occur a single time. In total, the top ten clones hold about 6.6% of the sample.

A note on this clone: There is no known antigen for this receptor. No qualities accompany the bases; no much larger clone lies one base away.

The junction shows trimming of 6 bases on V and 6 bases on J, and the gene matches do not reach 7 bases of it. Inclusive of the bounding cysteine and phenylalanine, the CDR3 is 14 residues long. Just the 42-base CDR3 DNA is kept, in frame starting at base 1. CDR1 and CDR2 are read off the germline V gene (reference sequence) as SEHNR and FQNEAQ. In the prospective study, participants were about 18 to 90 years old, resided in about two dozen geographic areas of the United States, and were enrolled through a virtual design. Cohort assignment in the prospective study relied on participant-reported clinical history from a screening survey and a study questionnaire. For ImmuneRACE Cohort 3, a participant was defined as recovered based on two consecutive negative NP/OP PCR tests, clearance by a healthcare professional, or resolution of symptoms. In the prospective study, mobile phlebotomists collected whole blood, serum and a nasopharyngeal or oropharyngeal swab from each participant. Additional blood draws and questionnaires over a roughly two-month period could optionally be provided by prospective study participants. Before DNA extraction, blood samples from the prospective study were shipped at room temperature or frozen.

Results the study describes overall, beyond this receptor: How much clinical and demographic metadata was included differed by source and by participant, and the metadata was provided uncurated.

The rearranged segments are TRBV7-9 and TRBJ2-2, and 7 junctional nucleotides match TRBD2. Sequencing used PBMCs or T cells enriched from blood (not recorded which). The clonotype originates from a woman aged 45-65 years who had recovered from COVID-19. The CDR3 reads CASRGTNPSGELFF. The sequenced DNA: TGTGCCAGCAGGGGGACTAATCCTTCCGGGGAGCTGTTTTTT.